The 20 T cell receptor beta chains listed next were all sequenced from one sample in a study of OX40 agonist ivuxolimab in advanced cancers. Libraries were prepared by immunoSEQ multiplex PCR; TCRdb keeps only in-frame clonotypes and omits some of them. Of tens of thousands of clones listed, about nine tenths are singletons. The material sequenced was CD4+ or CD8+ T cells sorted from blood, taken in a trial of the OX40 agonist ivuxolimab. The origin of the receptors is an adult with an advanced solid tumor such as melanoma, head and neck, liver or kidney cancer.

The chain recombines TRBV6-5 with TRBJ2-1; possible D gene TRBD2, 6 bases. The CDR3 covers 14 residues. The germline CDR1 and CDR2 sequences are MNHEY and SVGAGI. Trimming took 6 bases from V and 8 from J, leaving 17 bases between them. This CDR3 reads CASRPGLLTYEQFF. DNA for the CDR3: TGTGCCAGCAGGCCGGGACTGTTAACTTATGAGCAGTTCTTC.

This rearrangement joins TRBV30 to TRBJ1-3; D ambiguous. The CDR3 spans 14 residues. V was cut by 2 bases and J by 0 bases, with 8 bases left in between. Germline V CDR1 and CDR2: GTSNPN, SVGIG (reference sequence). DNA for the CDR3: TGTGCCTGGAGTTTGGAACCCTCTGGAAACACCATATATTTT. This sequence encodes CAWSLEPSGNTIYF.

The genes are TRBV10-3 and TRBJ1-2; 9 bases agree with TRBD1. CDR1 is ENHRY, CDR2 SYGVKD, per germline. The CDR3 is 15 residues long. With V trimmed by 0 bases and J by 6 bases, 5 bases remained unmatched. The CDR3 region has the DNA TGTGCCATCAGTGAGTCACAGACAGGGGGTCATGGCTACACCTTC. Its translation is CAISESQTGGHGYTF.

The chain is built from TRBV7-9 and TRBJ2-3; TRBD1 agrees at 7 bases. Germline V gene lookup returns CDR1 SEHNR and CDR2 FQNEAQ (reference sequence). V was clipped by 4 bases and J by 3 bases; unmatched bases: 10. This CDR3 has 16 residues. The CDR3 is CASSSGTVWTTDTQYF. As DNA, the CDR3 is TGTGCCAGCAGCTCCGGGACAGTGTGGACGACAGATACGCAGTATTTT.

The chain employs TRBV5-4 and TRBJ2-5; D not certain. The CDR3 is made up of 13 amino acids. Germline V gives CDR1 SGHNT, CDR2 YYREEE (reference sequence). V was clipped by 2 bases and J by 2 bases, with 7 bases between them. The CDR3 region has the DNA TGTGCCAGCAGCTTCGTCGGGCAAGAGACCCAGTACTTC. The encoded protein is CASSFVGQETQYF.

This sequence joins TRBV19 and TRBJ2-1; no firm D call. CDR1 is LNHDA and CDR2 is SQIVND in the germline V gene (reference sequence). The CDR3 runs to 15 residues. V lost 6 bases to trimming and J lost 0 bases, with 12 bases between them. In nucleotides, the CDR3 is TGTGCCAGTAGACCCCACCGGAGCTCCTACAATGAGCAGTTCTTC. Its translation is CASRPHRSSYNEQFF. Full variable domain (rest looked up from reference TRBV19 and TRBJ2-1): DGGITQSPKYLFRKEGQNVTLSCEQNLNHDAMYWYRQDPGQGLRLIYYSQIVNDFQKGDIAEGYSVSREKKESFPLTVTSAQKNPTAFYLCASRPHRSSYNEQFFGPGTRLTVL.

The chain carries TRBV30 and TRBJ2-1; D assignment may be TRBD1 or TRBD2 (6 bases each). The germline V gene encodes CDR1 GTSNPN and CDR2 SVGIG (reference sequence). The V end lost 4 bases, the J end lost 7 bases, and 20 bases lay between the germline ends. CDR3 size: 15 residues. DNA for the CDR3: TGTGCCTGGAAGACCCTGGGGGGCGCTTTAAATGAGCAGTTCTTC. Its translation: CAWKTLGGALNEQFF.

CDR3 in amino acids: CASRRDANEKLFF. CDR3 DNA sequence: TGTGCCAGTCGAAGGGACGCAAATGAAAAACTGTTTTTT. This rearrangement joins TRBV19 to TRBJ1-4; TRBD1 might be the D (5 bases). The CDR3 runs to 13 residues. Germline values: CDR1 LNHDA, CDR2 SQIVND (reference sequence). V was cut by 8 bases and J by 5 bases, with 12 bases left in between.

This clone was seen once. V gene TRBV4-1 combines with J gene TRBJ1-2; no firm D call. V dropped 0 bases and J dropped 2 bases, with 13 bases sitting between them. The CDR3 has 16 amino acids. Germline V gives CDR1 MGHRA, CDR2 YSYEKL. CDR3 amino acids: CASSQDYRLGNYGYTF. CDR3 nucleotides: TGCGCCAGCAGCCAAGACTATCGGCTCGGGAACTATGGCTACACCTTC.

This chain connects TRBV4-1 to TRBJ2-7, with D maybe TRBD1 (5 bases). This CDR3 spans 17 amino acids. Deletions cut 3 bases from V and 6 bases from J, with 24 bases between. Germline V gene lookup returns CDR1 MGHRA and CDR2 YSYEKL. The chain's CDR3 is CASSHTMVGHVSGEQYF. The CDR3 nucleotides read TGCGCCAGCAGCCATACTATGGTAGGACACGTCTCGGGCGAGCAGTACTTC.

This chain joins TRBV9 and TRBJ2-2, with 9 bases aligning to TRBD1. Germline V gene lookup returns CDR1 SGDLS and CDR2 YYNGEE. Losses at the gene ends were 1 base for V and 3 bases for J; bases not matched to a gene: 10. The CDR3 is 18 amino acids. In nucleotides, the CDR3 is TGTGCCAGCAGCGTAAATTTTCTGGGACAGGGCCACACCGGGGAGCTGTTTTTT. Protein sequence: CASSVNFLGQGHTGELFF.

J is TRBJ1-5 and V is TRBV6-1; 9 bases line up with TRBD1. CDR1 and CDR2 from the germline V gene are MNHNS and SASEGT. The trim removed 1 base at V and 1 base at J, leaving 5 bases unmatched. This CDR3 is built from 17 residues. The CDR3 here is CASSEGPGQGSNQPQHF. CDR3 coding DNA: TGTGCCAGCAGTGAAGGGCCGGGACAGGGAAGCAATCAGCCCCAGCATTTT.

V gene TRBV27 combines with J gene TRBJ1-5; weak D call: TRBD1 (6 bases). V lost 5 bases to trimming and J lost 6 bases, with 14 bases between them. This CDR3 is 14 amino acids long. Looked up from germline, CDR1 is MNHEY and CDR2 is SMNVEV (reference sequence). DNA of the CDR3: TGTGCCAGCAGTCCCTACAGGGATCGTCAGCCCCAGCATTTT. Its translation: CASSPYRDRQPQHF.

V is TRBV7-9 and J is TRBJ2-1; tentatively, D is TRBD1 (5 bases). The V and J ends lost 8 bases and 0 bases respectively, with 5 bases between them. Germline loops: CDR1 SEHNR, CDR2 FQNEAQ (reference sequence). The CDR3 is 12 residues long. CDR3 region: CASQGSYNEQFF. The DNA for the CDR3 is TGTGCCAGCCAGGGCTCCTACAATGAGCAGTTCTTC.

The V call is TRBV18, the J call TRBJ2-7; 10 nucleotides line up with TRBD2. Germline V gene data show CDR1 as KGHSH and CDR2 as LQKENI. The CDR3 contains 16 residues. The V and J ends lost 4 bases and 5 bases, in that order; junction bases with no gene match: 11. The CDR3 here is CASSQQASGSSDEQYF. The CDR3 bases are TGTGCCAGCTCACAACAAGCTAGCGGGAGTAGCGACGAGCAGTACTTC.

The CDR3 coding sequence is TGTGCCACCTGGACAGAAAAGAACACTGAAGCTTTCTTT. Translated, it gives CATWTEKNTEAFF. The genes are TRBV10-3 and TRBJ1-1, with a tentative D call TRBD1 (6 bases). The CDR3 length is 13 residues. Germline values: CDR1 ENHRY, CDR2 SYGVKD. Trimming left V 10 bases short and J 1 base short, with 13 bases between.

This chain links TRBV11-2 with TRBJ2-3; no firm D call. CDR1 is SGHAT and CDR2 is FQNNGV in the germline V gene. The CDR3 is 14 residues long. V lost 5 bases and J lost 0, with 9 bases in between. CDR3 coding DNA: TGTGCCAGCAGCCAAAGGCTGAGCACAGATACGCAGTATTTT. This gives the protein CASSQRLSTDTQYF.

This rearrangement joins TRBV18 to TRBJ1-2; no clear D. With 3 bases removed from V and 2 bases from J, the gap between germline ends came to 7 bases. Germline CDR1 KGHSH, CDR2 LQKENI. The length of the CDR3 is 13 residues. CDR3 sequence: CASSPSQNYGYTF. DNA for the CDR3: TGTGCCAGCTCACCGTCACAAAACTATGGCTACACCTTC.

The chain is built from TRBV11-2 and TRBJ1-1; D gene unclear. Germline V CDR1 and CDR2: SGHAT, FQNNGV. The V and J ends lost 1 base and 1 base respectively, with 4 bases between them. CDR3 size: 13 residues. The CDR3 DNA sequence: TGTGCCAGCAGCTTAGCGGAGAACACTGAAGCTTTCTTT. Its translation: CASSLAENTEAFF.

The rearrangement uses TRBV18 and TRBJ2-2; D is unresolved. The germline V and J ends were trimmed by 8 bases and 3 bases, with 13 bases remaining between them. Germline loops: CDR1 KGHSH, CDR2 LQKENI. The CDR3 has 14 amino acids. The CDR3 here is CASVQGVDTGELFF. CDR3 nucleotides: TGTGCCAGCGTGCAAGGTGTGGACACCGGGGAGCTGTTTTTT.